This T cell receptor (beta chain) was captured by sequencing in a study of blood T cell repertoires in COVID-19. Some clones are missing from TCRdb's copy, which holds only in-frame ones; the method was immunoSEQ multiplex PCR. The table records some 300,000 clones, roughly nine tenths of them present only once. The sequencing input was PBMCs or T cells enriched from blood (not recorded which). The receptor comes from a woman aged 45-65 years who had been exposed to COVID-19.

CDR3 amino acids: CASSLHGTFDEQYF. The CDR3 DNA follows: TGTGCCAGCAGCTTACATGGGACTTTCGACGAGCAGTACTTC. The gene calls are TRBV7-9 and TRBJ2-7; D may be TRBD2 (6 bases). The CDR3 loop spans 14 amino acids. V gave up 2 bases and J gave up 5 bases, with 13 bases separating them. Per germline, CDR1 SEHNR and CDR2 FQNEAQ (reference sequence).